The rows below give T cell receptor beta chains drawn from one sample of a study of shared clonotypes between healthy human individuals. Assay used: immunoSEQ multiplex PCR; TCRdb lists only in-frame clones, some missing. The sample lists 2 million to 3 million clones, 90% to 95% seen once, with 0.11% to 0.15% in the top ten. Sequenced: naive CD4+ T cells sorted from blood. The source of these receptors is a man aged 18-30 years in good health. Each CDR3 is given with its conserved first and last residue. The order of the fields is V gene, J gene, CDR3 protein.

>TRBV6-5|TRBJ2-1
CASSRDRYNEQFF
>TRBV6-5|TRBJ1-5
CASSYWQGEQPQHF
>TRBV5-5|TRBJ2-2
CASSLVQRNTGELFF
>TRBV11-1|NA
CASGRDRVYEQYF
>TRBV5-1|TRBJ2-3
CASSLGQGFPDTQYF
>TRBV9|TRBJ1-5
CASSVGTTDNQPQHF
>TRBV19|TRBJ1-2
CASVPGQGGYGYTF
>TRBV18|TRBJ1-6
CASATGSGGSPLHF
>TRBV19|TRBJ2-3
CASSSELSNTQYF
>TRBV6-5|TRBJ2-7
CASSRANPYEQYF
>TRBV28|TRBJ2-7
CAVRGQVVQQYF
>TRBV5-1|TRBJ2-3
CASSFSGSDTQYF
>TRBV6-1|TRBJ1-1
CASSQVRGLGAFF
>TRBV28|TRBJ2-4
CASSTGQRGIQYF
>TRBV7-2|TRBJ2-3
CASSLREAGTDTQYF
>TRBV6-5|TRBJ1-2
CASTNPRTRTNTF
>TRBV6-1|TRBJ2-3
CASSALTPGTDTQYF
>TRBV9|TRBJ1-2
CASSVGGASNYGYTF
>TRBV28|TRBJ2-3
CASSLSGQGSTDTQYF
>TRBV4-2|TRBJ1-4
CASSQEYPGPLGEKLFF
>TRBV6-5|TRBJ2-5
CASSPRRTGQETQYF
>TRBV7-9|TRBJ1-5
CASSRRGVPGQPQHF
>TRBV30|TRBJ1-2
CAWSPRTVYGYTF
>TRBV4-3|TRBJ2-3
CASSQDRVEGDTQYF
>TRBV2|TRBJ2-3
CASSVIRTGDTQYF
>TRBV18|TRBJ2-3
CASSPLNLATSTDTQYF
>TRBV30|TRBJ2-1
CAWTTGDEQFF
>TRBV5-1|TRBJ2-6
CASSFDRAGANVLTF
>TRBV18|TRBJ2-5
CASSPREVETQYF
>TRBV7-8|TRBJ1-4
CASSETTESTNEKLFF
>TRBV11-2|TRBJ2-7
CASSLVTSGVPYEQYF
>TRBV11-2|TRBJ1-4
CASSSTGEKLFF
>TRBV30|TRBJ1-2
CAWSVKGASGGYTF
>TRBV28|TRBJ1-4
CASYPWGSPPTNEKLFF
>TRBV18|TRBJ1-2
CASSPSRSRGSF
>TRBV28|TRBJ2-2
CASSLEQTYTGELFF
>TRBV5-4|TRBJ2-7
CASSQSTSGAAYEQYF
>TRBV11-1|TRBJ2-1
CASSHGQAGYNEQFF
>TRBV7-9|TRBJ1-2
CASSSRVINYGYTF
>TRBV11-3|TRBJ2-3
CASSSGLAGVTDTQYF
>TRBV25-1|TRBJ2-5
CASSEYGGRQETQYF
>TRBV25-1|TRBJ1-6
CASSGRQGVNSPLHF
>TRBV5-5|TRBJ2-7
CASSLNRARGYEQYF
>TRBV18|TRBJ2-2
CASSPPNTGHNTGELFF